One T cell receptor (beta chain) is described in this entry. The CDR3 covers 15 residues. V shed 1 base and J shed 6 bases, with 12 bases lying between them. Germline-derived CDR1 and CDR2 are LGHDT and YNNKEL (reference sequence). Per the original methods: The assay estimated nucleated cells by amplifying reference gene primers. Only in-frame clones appear in the TCRdb table, and some are missing; sequencing was by immunoSEQ multiplex PCR. V and J calls and clone size are those listed in that table; D and trimming were worked out from the DNA. Of 110,000 or so clones detected, roughly 80% appear once; the ten largest clones hold around a sixth. This sample is part of a study of blood T cell repertoires in COVID-19. Study details: Sites across the United States, Italy and Spain contributed samples from acute and convalescent COVID-19. T cells, B-cell-depleted T cells, or PBMCs provided the cDNA or gDNA that served as material.

Sequenced sample: peripheral blood. The rearrangement uses TRBV3-1 (or the pseudogene TRBV3-2) and TRBJ2-2; D not certain. The receptor was derived from a woman aged 55-75 years with acute or convalescent COVID-19. This chain's CDR3 is CASSQAPRSPGELFF. The CDR3 bases are TGTGCCAGCAGCCAAGCCCCTCGGTCACCCGGGGAGCTGTTTTTT.